This TCR beta chain was sequenced in a study of CD8+CD57+ T cells in acquired aplastic anemia. Sequencing involved patients with CD8+CD57+ cell expansion previously shown by flow cytometry. The template used for profiling TCR beta VDJ and CDR3 was genomic DNA. In TCRdb, the reads were re-called with MiXCR into one record per CDR3 protein. The sample lists about 75,000 distinct CDR3 sequences, 55% to 75% seen once, with approximately 78% in the top ten. V shed 5 bases and J shed 6 bases, with 14 bases lying between them. Germline CDR1 reads SGHRS; CDR2 reads YFSETQ. The CDR3 is 13 residues long. The clonotype comes from a human donor with aplastic anemia. The specimen was sorted CD4+, CD8+, or CD8+CD57+ T cells (not recorded which) from PBMCs. This sequence joins TRBV5-1 and TRBJ1-1, with D perhaps TRBD1 (6 bases). CDR3 protein: CASSRTGYAEAFF. As DNA, the CDR3 is TGCGCCAGCAGTCGTACAGGGTACGCTGAAGCTTTCTTT.